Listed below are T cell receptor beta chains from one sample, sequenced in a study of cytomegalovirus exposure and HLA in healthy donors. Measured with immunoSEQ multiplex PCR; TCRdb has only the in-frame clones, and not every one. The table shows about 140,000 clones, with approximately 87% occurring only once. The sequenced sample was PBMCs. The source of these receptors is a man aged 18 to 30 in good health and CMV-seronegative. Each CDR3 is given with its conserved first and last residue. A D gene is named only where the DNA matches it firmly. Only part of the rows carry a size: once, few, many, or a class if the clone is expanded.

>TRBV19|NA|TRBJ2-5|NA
TGTGCCAGTAGTATCGGTAGGGGCTCCCTGGGGGAGACCCAGTACTTC
CASSIGRGSLGETQYF
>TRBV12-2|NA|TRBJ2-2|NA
NA
CASRLVASGASDGELFF
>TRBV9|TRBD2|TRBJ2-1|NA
TGTGCCAGCAGCTTCGGACTAGCGGGGGGGCCCTCCTACAATGAGCAGTTCTTC
CASSFGLAGGPSYNEQFF
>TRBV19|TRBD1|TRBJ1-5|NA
TGTGCCAGTAGTGGAAGACAGGGGGCGGGTCAGCCCCAGCATTTT
CASSGRQGAGQPQHF
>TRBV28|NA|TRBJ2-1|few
TGTGCCAGCAGTTTAGTGGGAGTAGAGCAGTTCTTC
CASSLVGVEQFF
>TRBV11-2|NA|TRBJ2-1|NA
TGTGCCAGCAGCCCTAGCCTCCAACTGAGGTTAGGTGAGCAGTTCTTC
CASSPSLQLRLGEQFF
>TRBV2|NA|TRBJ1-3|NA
TGTGCCAGCAGAGAGAGACAGGTTACTGGAAACACCATATATTTT
CASRERQVTGNTIYF
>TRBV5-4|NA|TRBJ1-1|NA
TGTGCCAGCAGGATTCAAGGCAGGGCTAACACTGAAGCTTTCTTT
CASRIQGRANTEAFF
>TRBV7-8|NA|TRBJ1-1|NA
TGTGCCAGCAGCTTATGGGAGGCGGACGAAGCTTTCTTT
CASSLWEADEAFF
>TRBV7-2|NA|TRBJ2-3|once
TGTGCCAGCAGCACAAGAGATACGCAGTATTTT
CASSTRDTQYF
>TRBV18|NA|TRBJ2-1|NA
TGTGCCAGCTCTGCGGTAGGGGACTCCTACAATGAGCAGTTCTTC
CASSAVGDSYNEQFF
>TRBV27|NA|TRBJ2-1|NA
TGTGCCAGCAGCAGGGGGGCCTACAATGAGCAGTTCTTC
CASSRGAYNEQFF
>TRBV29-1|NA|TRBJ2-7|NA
TGCAGCGTAGTAGGGGGTAAAGCCTACGAGCAGTACTTC
CSVVGGKAYEQYF
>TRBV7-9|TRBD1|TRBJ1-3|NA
TGTGCCAGCAGCTTACAGACAGGGCTCGGAAACACCATATATTTT
CASSLQTGLGNTIYF
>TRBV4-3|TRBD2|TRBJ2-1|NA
TGCGCCAGCAGCCAAGATGGGGGGGGGAGGTACAATGAGCAGTTCTTC
CASSQDGGGRYNEQFF
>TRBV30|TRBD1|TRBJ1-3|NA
TGTGCCTGGAGGAAGGGACAGGGGGCAGGAAACACCATATATTTT
CAWRKGQGAGNTIYF
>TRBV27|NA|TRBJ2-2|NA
TGTGCCAGCAGTTTGGGCGTGAGCACCGGGGAGCTGTTTTTT
CASSLGVSTGELFF
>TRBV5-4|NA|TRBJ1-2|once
TGTGCCAGCAGCCGCTGGGGCAGTTCGCGGGGCTACACCTTC
CASSRWGSSRGYTF
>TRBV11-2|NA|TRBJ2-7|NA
TGTGCCAGCAGCTTATACGCGGGGCTCACCTACGAGCAGTACTTC
CASSLYAGLTYEQYF
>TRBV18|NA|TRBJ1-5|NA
TGTGCCAGCTCATCGGGGGTATCGGGCAATCAGCCCCAGCATTTT
CASSSGVSGNQPQHF
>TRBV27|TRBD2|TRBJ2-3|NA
TGTGCCAGCAGTTTTGCGGTAGCGGGAGATACGCAGTATTTT
CASSFAVAGDTQYF
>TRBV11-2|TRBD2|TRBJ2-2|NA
TGTGCCAGCAGCATCCAAAGGGAGCAGGGACTAGGAGCCATCGGGGAGCTGTTTTTT
CASSIQREQGLGAIGELFF
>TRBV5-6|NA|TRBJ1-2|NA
TGTGCCAGCAGCTCGGGACTCAAGGAATATGGCTACACCTTC
CASSSGLKEYGYTF
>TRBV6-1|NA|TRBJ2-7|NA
TGTGCCAGCAGTGAAGGGTCGAGCTACGAGCAGTACTTC
CASSEGSSYEQYF
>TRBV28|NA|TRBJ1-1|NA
TGTGCCAGCAGTTTATTGGGCAGGGAAGCTTTCTTT
CASSLLGREAFF
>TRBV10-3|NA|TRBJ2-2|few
TGTGCCATCAGTGCGAGAGGGAAGTCAGATAACACCGGGGAGCTGTTTTTT
CAISARGKSDNTGELFF
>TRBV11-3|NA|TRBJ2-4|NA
TGTGCCAGCAGCTTACCGGGGGTAGCCAAAAACATTCAGTACTTC
CASSLPGVAKNIQYF
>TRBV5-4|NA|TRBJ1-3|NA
TGTGCCAGCAGCTTTGGCGGAAACTCTGGAAACACCATATATTTT
CASSFGGNSGNTIYF
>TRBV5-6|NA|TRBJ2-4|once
TGTGCCAGCAGATCATCCGTACTGCCTAAAAACATTCAGTACTTC
CASRSSVLPKNIQYF
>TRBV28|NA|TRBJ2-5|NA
TGTGCCAGCAGTTTAGGACATTTGGCCCAGTACTTC
CASSLGHLAQYF
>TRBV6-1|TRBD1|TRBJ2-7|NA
TGTGCCAGCAGTGAAATGTGGGACAGTATCTACGAGCAGTACTTC
CASSEMWDSIYEQYF
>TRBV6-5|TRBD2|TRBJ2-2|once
TGTGCCAGCAGTTACACTAGCGGTGCCCCCGGGGAGCTGTTTTTT
CASSYTSGAPGELFF
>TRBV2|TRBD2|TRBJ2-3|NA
TGTGCCACCGTCCCCTTGGGAGGGCCAGAAGATACGCAGTATTTT
CATVPLGGPEDTQYF
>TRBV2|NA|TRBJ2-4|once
TGTGCCAGCAGTGAAAGGGCCCTTAGCGACGGGAAAAACATTCAGTACTTC
CASSERALSDGKNIQYF
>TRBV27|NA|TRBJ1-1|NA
TGTGCCAGCAGCCACCACGGGGGACGGAACACTGAAGCTTTCTTT
CASSHHGGRNTEAFF
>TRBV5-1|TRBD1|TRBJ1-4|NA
TGCGCCAGCAGCTTGACGCCGACAGGGGCTAATGAAAAACTGTTTTTT
CASSLTPTGANEKLFF
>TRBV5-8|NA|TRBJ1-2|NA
TGTGCCAGCAGCTTGGAAGCTCAGGTCCTTGAGTGGGATGGCTACACCTTC
CASSLEAQVLEWDGYTF
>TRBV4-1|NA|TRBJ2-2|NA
TGCGCCAGCAGCCAGGCAGGGAACTCCGGGGAGCTGTTTTTT
CASSQAGNSGELFF
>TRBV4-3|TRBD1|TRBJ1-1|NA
TGCGCCAGCAGCCAAGTAGACAGGGATGGTACTGAAGCTTTCTTT
CASSQVDRDGTEAFF
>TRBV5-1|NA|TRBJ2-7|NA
TGCGCCAGCAGCCCTAACAGGGACTACGAGCAGTACTTC
CASSPNRDYEQYF
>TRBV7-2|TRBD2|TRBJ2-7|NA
TGTGCCAGCAGAAGGACTAGCGGCTCCTACGAGCAGTACTTC
CASRRTSGSYEQYF
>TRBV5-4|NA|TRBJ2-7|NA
TGTGCCAGCAGTTTGGACATCGCCTACGAGCAGTACTTC
CASSLDIAYEQYF
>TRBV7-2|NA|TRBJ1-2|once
TGTGCCAGCAGCTTAGTCGAGTCCCACTCCTATGGCTACACCTTC
CASSLVESHSYGYTF
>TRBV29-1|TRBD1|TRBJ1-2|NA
TGCAGCGCAAGGGAGGGGACAGGGGGCGTCCCCTGGGGGAGCTACACCTTC
CSAREGTGGVPWGSYTF
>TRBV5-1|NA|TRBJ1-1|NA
TGCGCCAGCAGCGCAGAACAGGGTAGAAAGGCTTTCTTT
CASSAEQGRKAFF
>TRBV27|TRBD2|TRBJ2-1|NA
TGTGCCAGCAGTTCATCGCGGGGGCTAGCGGGAGTCTATGAGCAGTTCTTC
CASSSSRGLAGVYEQFF
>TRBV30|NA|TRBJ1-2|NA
TGTGCCTGGAGTACGTCAGGGGGCTACACCTTC
CAWSTSGGYTF
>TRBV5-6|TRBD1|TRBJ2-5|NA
TGTGCCAGCAGCGCCGGACAGGTACAAGAGACCCAGTACTTC
CASSAGQVQETQYF
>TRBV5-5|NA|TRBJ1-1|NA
TGTGCCAGCAGCCGCGGGGGCATATTTGGCGGTGTGAACACTGAAGCTTTCTTT
CASSRGGIFGGVNTEAFF